The 11 T cell receptor beta chains reported below all come from one sample, sequenced in a study of T cells after yellow fever vaccination. Each CDR3 protein is one row after TCRdb ran MiXCR on the 5' RACE reads. The sample has about 85,000 distinct CDR3 sequences; 13% are singletons. The sequenced sample was CD8+ T cells not binding an NS4B(214-222) dextramer, sorted from PBMCs, obtained approximately 22 days after the first yellow fever vaccination. The receptor source for this set is a man between 18 and 29 years old who received the YFV17D yellow fever vaccine.

This clonotype was detected only a few times. The chain carries TRBV6-5 and TRBJ1-5, with 7 bases lining up with TRBD1. Germline loops: CDR1 MNHEY, CDR2 SVGAGI. The CDR3 has 17 amino acids. V shed 0 bases, J shed 0 bases, and the junction held 5 bases outside the gene matches. The CDR3 sequence is CASSYSTGPYSNQPQHF. CDR3 coding DNA: TGTGCCAGCAGTTACTCGACAGGGCCGTATAGCAATCAGCCCCAGCATTTT.

The chain employs TRBV14 and TRBJ2-7; no clear D. Germline CDR1 reads SGHDN; CDR2 reads FVKESK. The CDR3 is made up of 14 amino acids. V was shortened by 1 base and J by 4 bases, with 11 bases between the two germline ends. DNA of the CDR3: TGTGCCAGCAGCCAAGGTATCCACCCTTACGAGCAGTACTTC. Amino acid sequence: CASSQGIHPYEQYF.

The V call is TRBV27, the J call TRBJ2-3; TRBD1 might be the D (6 bases). This CDR3 has 17 amino acids. Trimming pared 5 bases from V and 6 bases from J, leaving 24 bases between. Germline V gene data show CDR1 as MNHEY and CDR2 as SMNVEV (reference sequence). The CDR3 DNA reads TGTGCCAGCAGTGCCACCCCGAGGGGGATGGGGGTGGATACGCAGTATTTT. Residues: CASSATPRGMGVDTQYF.

The sample holds a few counts of this clonotype. The chain joins TRBV2 to TRBJ2-1; D is uncertain. V lost 6 bases and J 5 bases, leaving 17 bases between the germline ends. Looked up from germline, CDR1 is SNHLY and CDR2 is FYNNEI. CDR3 length: 15 residues. This chain's CDR3 is CASRQLSILNNEQFF. The CDR3 DNA is TGTGCCAGCAGACAGTTGTCTATCCTCAACAATGAGCAGTTCTTC. The variable domain in full, completed from reference TRBV2 and TRBJ2-1, reads EPEVTQTPSHQVTQMGQEVILRCVPISNHLYFYWYRQILGQKVEFLVSFYNNEISEKSEIFDDQFSVERPDGSNFTLKIRSTKLEDSAMYFCASRQLSILNNEQFFGPGTRLTVL.

This clonotype was seen repeatedly, ten times or more. The J gene is TRBJ2-7, the V gene TRBV4-3; D is uncertain. Per germline, CDR1 LGHNA and CDR2 YSLEER. This CDR3 spans 13 amino acids. With 0 bases removed from V and 3 bases from J, the gap between germline ends came to 6 bases. The CDR3 DNA reads TGCGCCAGCAGCCAAGATATACTCTACGAGCAGTACTTC. It codes for CASSQDILYEQYF.

In DNA form, the CDR3 reads TGCGCCAGCAGCCAAGATTTAAACAGTCCTTGGAACGAGCAGTACGTC. Amino acids: CASSQDLNSPWNEQYV. The chain is built from TRBV4-3 and TRBJ2-7; no reliable D call. Germline assignment: CDR1 LGHNA and CDR2 YSLEER. This CDR3 is 16 amino acids long. Trimming cost V 0 bases and J 5 bases, with 17 bases left between them.

This sequence joins TRBV21-1 and TRBJ2-5. TRBV21-1 is assigned pseudogene status. The CDR3 length is 16 residues. CDR3 in DNA: TGTGCCAGCAGCAAAATAGTTCCAGGGTCACGAAAGACCCAGTACTTC. Its protein is CASSKIVPGSRKTQYF.

This clonotype has just a few counts. The chain couples TRBV9 to TRBJ2-7; D is ambiguous. The CDR3 is 15 residues long. With 4 bases removed from V and 2 bases from J, the gap between germline ends came to 16 bases. Germline V lookup: CDR1 SGDLS, CDR2 YYNGEE. CDR3 coding DNA: TGTGCCAGCAGCCCCGTAGGAACTGGGACCTACGAGCAGTACTTC. Residues: CASSPVGTGTYEQYF.

This clonotype was counted only a few times. V is TRBV4-1 and J is TRBJ2-5; 11 bases are shared with TRBD2. V dropped 4 bases and J dropped 4; count of bases not matched to a gene: 5. Germline V gene lookup returns CDR1 MGHRA and CDR2 YSYEKL. The CDR3 has 15 residues. The CDR3 loop reads CASSRGTSGGETQYF. As DNA, the CDR3 is TGCGCCAGCAGCCGCGGGACTAGCGGTGGAGAGACCCAGTACTTC.

The J gene is TRBJ2-5, the V gene TRBV6-6; 7 nucleotides line up with TRBD2. Looked up from germline, CDR1 is MNHNY and CDR2 is SVGAGI (reference sequence). The ends lost 6 bases at V and 5 bases at J; junction bases unmatched: 6. This CDR3 has 13 amino acids. CDR3 DNA sequence: TGTGCCAGCAGCATAAGGGGAGGGGAGACCCAGTACTTC. Translating gives CASSIRGGETQYF.

This clonotype was recorded a few times. The chain carries TRBV19 and TRBJ2-7; TRBD1 aligns across 9 bases. V shed 4 bases, J shed 5 bases, and the junction held 12 bases outside the gene matches. Germline CDR1 reads LNHDA; CDR2 reads SQIVND (reference sequence). CDR3 length: 16 residues. For the CDR3, the DNA is TGTGCCAGTAGTACCCTCCCGACAGGGGGTTGGAACGAGCAGTACTTC. This sequence encodes CASSTLPTGGWNEQYF.